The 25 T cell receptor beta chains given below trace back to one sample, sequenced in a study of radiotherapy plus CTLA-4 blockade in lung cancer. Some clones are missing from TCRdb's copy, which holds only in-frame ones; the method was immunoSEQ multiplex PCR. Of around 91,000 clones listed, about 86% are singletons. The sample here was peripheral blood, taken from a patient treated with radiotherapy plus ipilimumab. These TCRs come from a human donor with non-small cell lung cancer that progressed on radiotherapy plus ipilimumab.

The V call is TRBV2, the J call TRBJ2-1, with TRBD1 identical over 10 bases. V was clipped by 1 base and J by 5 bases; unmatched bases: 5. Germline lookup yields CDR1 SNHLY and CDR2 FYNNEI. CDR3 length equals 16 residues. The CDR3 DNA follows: TGTGCCAGCAGTGAAGGACCGGGACAGGGGAACAATGAGCAGTTCTTC. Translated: CASSEGPGQGNNEQFF.

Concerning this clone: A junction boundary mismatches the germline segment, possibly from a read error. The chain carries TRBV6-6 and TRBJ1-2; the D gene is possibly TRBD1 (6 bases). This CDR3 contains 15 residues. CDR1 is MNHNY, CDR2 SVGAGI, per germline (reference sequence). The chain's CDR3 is CASSHSGNRVDGYTF. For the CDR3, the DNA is TGTGCCAGCAGTCACTCCGGGAACAGGGTGGACGGCTACACCTTC.

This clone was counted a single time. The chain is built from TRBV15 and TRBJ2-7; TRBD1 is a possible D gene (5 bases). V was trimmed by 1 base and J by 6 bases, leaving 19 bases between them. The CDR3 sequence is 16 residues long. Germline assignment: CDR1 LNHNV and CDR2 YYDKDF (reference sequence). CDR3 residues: CATSRAIGQGYGEQYF. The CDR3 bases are TGTGCCACCAGCAGAGCCATAGGGCAGGGTTACGGCGAGCAGTACTTC.

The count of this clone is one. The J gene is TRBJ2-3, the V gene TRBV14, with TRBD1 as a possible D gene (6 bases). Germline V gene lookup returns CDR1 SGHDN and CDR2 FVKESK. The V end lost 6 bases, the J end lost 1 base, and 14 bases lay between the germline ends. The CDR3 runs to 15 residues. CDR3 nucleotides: TGTGCCAGCAGTCTTCAGGGGACCCGCACAGATACGCAGTATTTT. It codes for CASSLQGTRTDTQYF.

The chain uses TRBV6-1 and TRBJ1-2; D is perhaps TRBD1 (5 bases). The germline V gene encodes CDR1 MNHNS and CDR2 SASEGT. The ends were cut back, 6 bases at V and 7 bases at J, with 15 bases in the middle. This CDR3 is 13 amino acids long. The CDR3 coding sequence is TGTGCCAGCAGCCGGGACGGACGGGGTGGCTACACCTTC. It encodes CASSRDGRGGYTF.

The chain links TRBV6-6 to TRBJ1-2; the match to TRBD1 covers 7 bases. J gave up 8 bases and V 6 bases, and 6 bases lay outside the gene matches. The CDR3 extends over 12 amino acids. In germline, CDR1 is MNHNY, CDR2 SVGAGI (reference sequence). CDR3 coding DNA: TGTGCCAGCAGCGGGACAGTCGGCGGCTACACCTTC. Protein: CASSGTVGGYTF.

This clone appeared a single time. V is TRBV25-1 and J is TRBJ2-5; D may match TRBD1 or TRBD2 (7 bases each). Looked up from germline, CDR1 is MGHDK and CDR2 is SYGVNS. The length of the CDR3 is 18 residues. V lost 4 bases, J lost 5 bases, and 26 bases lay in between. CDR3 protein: CASSVRGASGGGGETQYF. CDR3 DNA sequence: TGTGCCAGCAGTGTTCGGGGGGCTAGCGGAGGGGGCGGGGAGACCCAGTACTTC.

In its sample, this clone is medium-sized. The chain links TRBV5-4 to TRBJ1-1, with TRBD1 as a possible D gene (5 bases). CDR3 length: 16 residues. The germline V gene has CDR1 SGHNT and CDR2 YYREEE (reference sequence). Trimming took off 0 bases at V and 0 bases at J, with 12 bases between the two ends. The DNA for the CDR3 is TGTGCCAGCAGCTTGGACCTCCGGGGGATGAACACTGAAGCTTTCTTT. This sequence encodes CASSLDLRGMNTEAFF.

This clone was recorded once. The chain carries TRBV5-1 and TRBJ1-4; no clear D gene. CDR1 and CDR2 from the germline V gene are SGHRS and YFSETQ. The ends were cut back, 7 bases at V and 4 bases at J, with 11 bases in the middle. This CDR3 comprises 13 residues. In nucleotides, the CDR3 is TGCGCCAGCTCCGTAGGGATTAATGAAAAACTGTTTTTT. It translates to CASSVGINEKLFF.

CDR3 amino acids: CASSEAVRTAWWQPQHF. The CDR3 bases are TGTGCCAGCAGTGAGGCGGTCCGGACCGCATGGTGGCAGCCCCAGCATTTT. This sequence joins TRBV6-1 and TRBJ1-5; D not certain. Trimming took 3 bases from V and 7 from J, leaving 22 bases between them. The CDR3 extends over 17 amino acids. Germline CDR1 reads MNHNS; CDR2 reads SASEGT.

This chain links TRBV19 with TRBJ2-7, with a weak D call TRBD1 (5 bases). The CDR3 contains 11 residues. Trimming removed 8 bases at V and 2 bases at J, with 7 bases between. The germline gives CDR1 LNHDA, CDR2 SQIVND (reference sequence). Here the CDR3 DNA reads TGTGCCAGTTCGACAGCCTACGAGCAGTACTTC. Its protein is CASSTAYEQYF.

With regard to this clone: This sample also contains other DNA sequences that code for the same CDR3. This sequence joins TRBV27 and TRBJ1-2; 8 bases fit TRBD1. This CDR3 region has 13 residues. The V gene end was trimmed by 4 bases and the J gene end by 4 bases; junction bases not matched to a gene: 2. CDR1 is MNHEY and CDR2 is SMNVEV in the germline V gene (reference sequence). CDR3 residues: CASSYRGSYGYTF. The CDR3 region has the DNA TGTGCCAGCAGTTACAGGGGGTCCTATGGCTACACCTTC.

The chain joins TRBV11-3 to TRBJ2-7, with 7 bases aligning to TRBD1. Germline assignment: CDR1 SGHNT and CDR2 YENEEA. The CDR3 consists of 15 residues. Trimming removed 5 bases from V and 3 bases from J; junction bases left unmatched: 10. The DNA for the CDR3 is TGTGCCAGCAGCACGAGACAGGGATCAATCTACGAGCAGTACTTC. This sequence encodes CASSTRQGSIYEQYF.

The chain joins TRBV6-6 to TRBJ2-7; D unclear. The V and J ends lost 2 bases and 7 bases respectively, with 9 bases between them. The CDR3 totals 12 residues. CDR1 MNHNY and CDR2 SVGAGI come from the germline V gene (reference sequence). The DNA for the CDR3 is TGTGCCAGCAGTTACCCCGGTGGGGAGCAGTACTTC. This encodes CASSYPGGEQYF.

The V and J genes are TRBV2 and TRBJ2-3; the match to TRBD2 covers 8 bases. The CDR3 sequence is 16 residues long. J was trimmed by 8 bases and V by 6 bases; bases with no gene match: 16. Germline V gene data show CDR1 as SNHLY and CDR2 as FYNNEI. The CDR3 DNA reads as TGTGCCAGCAGCGACGGAGCCGGGAGGGCCGTTGGTACGCAGTATTTT. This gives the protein CASSDGAGRAVGTQYF.

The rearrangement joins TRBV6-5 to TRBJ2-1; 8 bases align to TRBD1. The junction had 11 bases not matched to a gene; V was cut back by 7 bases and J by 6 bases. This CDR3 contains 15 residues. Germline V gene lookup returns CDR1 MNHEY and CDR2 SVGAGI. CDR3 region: CASNPSPGTGNEQFF. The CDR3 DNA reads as TGTGCCAGCAACCCGTCGCCCGGGACAGGCAATGAGCAGTTCTTC.

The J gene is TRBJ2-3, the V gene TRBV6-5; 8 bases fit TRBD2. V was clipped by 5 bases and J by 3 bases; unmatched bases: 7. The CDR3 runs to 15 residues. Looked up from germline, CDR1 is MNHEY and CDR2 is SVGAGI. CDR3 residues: CASSRSGGRTDTQYF. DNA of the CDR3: TGTGCCAGCAGTCGCTCGGGGGGGAGAACAGATACGCAGTATTTT.

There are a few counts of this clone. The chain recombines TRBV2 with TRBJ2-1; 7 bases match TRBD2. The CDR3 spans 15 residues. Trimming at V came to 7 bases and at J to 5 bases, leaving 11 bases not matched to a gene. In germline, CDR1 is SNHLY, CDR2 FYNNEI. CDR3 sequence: CASNYGRTADNEQFF. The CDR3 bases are TGTGCCAGCAATTACGGGAGGACTGCTGACAATGAGCAGTTCTTC.

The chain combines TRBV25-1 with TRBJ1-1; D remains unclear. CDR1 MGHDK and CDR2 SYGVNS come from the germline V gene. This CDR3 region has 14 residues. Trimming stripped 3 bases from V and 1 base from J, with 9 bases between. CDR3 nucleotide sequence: TGTGCCAGCAGTGATGCGCACCCGAACACTGAAGCTTTCTTT. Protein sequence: CASSDAHPNTEAFF.

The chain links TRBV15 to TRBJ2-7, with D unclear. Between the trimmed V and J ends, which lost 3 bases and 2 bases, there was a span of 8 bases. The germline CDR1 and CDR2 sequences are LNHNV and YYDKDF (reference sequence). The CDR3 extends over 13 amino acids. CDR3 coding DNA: TGTGCCACCAGCAGGGACCAAACCTACGAGCAGTACTTC. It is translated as CATSRDQTYEQYF.

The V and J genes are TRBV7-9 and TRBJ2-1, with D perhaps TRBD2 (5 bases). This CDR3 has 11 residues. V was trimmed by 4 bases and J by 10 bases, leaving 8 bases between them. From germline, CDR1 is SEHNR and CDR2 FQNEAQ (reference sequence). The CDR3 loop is CASSSTGEQFF. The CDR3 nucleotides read TGTGCCAGCAGCTCGACGGGGGAGCAGTTCTTC.

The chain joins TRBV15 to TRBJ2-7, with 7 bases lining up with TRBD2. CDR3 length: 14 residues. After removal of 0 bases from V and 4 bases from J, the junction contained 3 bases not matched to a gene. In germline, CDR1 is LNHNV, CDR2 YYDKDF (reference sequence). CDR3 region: CATSREQRGYEQYF. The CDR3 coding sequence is TGTGCCACCAGCAGAGAGCAGCGGGGTTACGAGCAGTACTTC.

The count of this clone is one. CDR3 amino acids: CASSPRIRAGNTEAFF. The CDR3 DNA follows: TGTGCCAGCTCACCAAGGATTCGGGCAGGGAACACTGAAGCTTTCTTT. The chain is built from TRBV18 and TRBJ1-1; D is unclear. V lost 2 bases to trimming and J lost 1 base, with 14 bases between them. Germline-derived CDR1 and CDR2 are KGHSH and LQKENI. The CDR3 covers 16 residues. Complete variable domain (other parts from reference TRBV18 and TRBJ1-1): NAGVMQNPRHLVRRRGQEARLRCSPMKGHSHVYWYRQLPEEGLKFMVYLQKENIIDESGMPKERFSAEFPKEGPSILRIQQVVRGDSAAYFCASSPRIRAGNTEAFFGQGTRLTVV.

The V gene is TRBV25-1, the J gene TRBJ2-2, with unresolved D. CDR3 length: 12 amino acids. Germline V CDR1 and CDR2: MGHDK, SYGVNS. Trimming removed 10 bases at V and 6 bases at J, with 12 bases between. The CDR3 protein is CATLSPAGELFF. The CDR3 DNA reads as TGTGCCACCCTCTCTCCGGCCGGGGAGCTGTTTTTT.

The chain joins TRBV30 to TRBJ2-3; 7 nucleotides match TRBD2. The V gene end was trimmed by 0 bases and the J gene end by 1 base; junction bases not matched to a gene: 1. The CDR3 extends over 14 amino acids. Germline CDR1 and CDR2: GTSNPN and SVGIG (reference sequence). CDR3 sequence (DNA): TGTGCCTGGAGTGTAACTAGCGGCACAGATACGCAGTATTTT. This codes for CAWSVTSGTDTQYF.